This TCR beta chain was recovered during a study of blood T cell repertoires in COVID-19. The CDR3 has 16 residues. V lost 5 bases and J lost 3; bases outside the gene matches: 9. Germline-derived CDR1 and CDR2 are MNHEY and SMNVEV (reference sequence). In the original processing: The assay estimated nucleated cells by amplifying reference gene primers. The table came from immunoSEQ multiplex PCR; TCRdb's copy has only in-frame clones and leaves some out. V, J and clone size are those of that table, while D and trimming were read from the DNA. The data show approximately 480,000 clones, with roughly 87% seen just once and 0.7% held by the top ten. Participants' reported clinical history set cohort assignment.

This rearrangement joins TRBV27 to TRBJ2-7; 11 positions agree with TRBD2. The receptor comes from a woman under 30 who had recovered from COVID-19. The sequenced sample consisted of PBMCs or T cells enriched from blood (not recorded which). CDR3 amino acids: CASSVSSGGSFYEQYF. CDR3 in DNA: TGTGCCAGCAGTGTCTCTAGCGGGGGGTCCTTCTACGAGCAGTACTTC.